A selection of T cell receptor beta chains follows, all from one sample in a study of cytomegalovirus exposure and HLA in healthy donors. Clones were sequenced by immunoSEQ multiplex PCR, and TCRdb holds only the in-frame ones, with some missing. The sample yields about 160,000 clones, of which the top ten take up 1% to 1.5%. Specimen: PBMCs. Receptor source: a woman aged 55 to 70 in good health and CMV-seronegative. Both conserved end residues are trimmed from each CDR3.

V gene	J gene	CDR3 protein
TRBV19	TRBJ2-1	ASSIDGGNYNEQF
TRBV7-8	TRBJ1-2	ASSLQGSYGYT
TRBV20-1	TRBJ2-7	SAREGYEQY
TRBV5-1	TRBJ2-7	ATKPGGSPYEQY
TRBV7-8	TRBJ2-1	ASSLTIGTGIEQF
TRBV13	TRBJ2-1	ASRLAGGEPYNEQF
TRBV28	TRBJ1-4	ASSSPGDREGEKLF
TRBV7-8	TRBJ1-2	ASSPMRANYGYT
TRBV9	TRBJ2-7	ASSHAQGLAYEQY
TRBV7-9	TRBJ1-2	ASSLTPGGNYGYT
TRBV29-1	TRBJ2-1	SGGGGRAGNEQF
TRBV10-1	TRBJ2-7	ASSVTSGGTYEQY
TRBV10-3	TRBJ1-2	AISESWTEDGYT
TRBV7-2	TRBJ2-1	ASSLSGSSYNEQF
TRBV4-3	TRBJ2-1	ASSQEAGKNNEQF
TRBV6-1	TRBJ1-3	ASSEAAILFSGNTIY
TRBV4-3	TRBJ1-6	ASSQGGVNSPLH
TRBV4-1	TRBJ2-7	ASSQLTSGGRSSYEQY
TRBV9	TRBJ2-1	ASSLGTGRNEQF
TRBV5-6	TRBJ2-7	ASSFTGQAYEQY
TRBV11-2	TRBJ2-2	ASSLYSTGAGELF
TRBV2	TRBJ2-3	ASSESRASGTRTDTQY
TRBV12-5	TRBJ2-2	ASGLVRGGSGTGELF
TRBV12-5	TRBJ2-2	ASGLGDRDTGELF
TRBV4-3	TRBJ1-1	ASSQVLNTEAF
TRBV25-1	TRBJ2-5	ASSFGLEQY
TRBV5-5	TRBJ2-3	ASSWRLAGGYTATDTQY
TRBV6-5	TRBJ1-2	ASSYDWLTNYGYT
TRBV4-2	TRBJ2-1	ASSQPGTSGTEQF
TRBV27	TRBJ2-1	ASKGAGPSGKTKQF
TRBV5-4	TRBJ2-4	ASSRPEVKNIQY
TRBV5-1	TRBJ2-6	ASSLLASSGANVLT
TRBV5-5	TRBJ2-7	ASSLEKAGSY
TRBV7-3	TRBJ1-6	ASSLTQGYNSPLH
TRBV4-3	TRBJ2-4	ASSRTPTGHSTLTVAKNIQY
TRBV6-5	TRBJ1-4	ASSYSPGDNEKLF
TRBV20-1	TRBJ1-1	SAIRGTEAF
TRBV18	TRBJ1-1	ASQTGMNTEAF
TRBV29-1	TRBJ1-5	SVAGQGSGNQPQH
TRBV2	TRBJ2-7	ASSTLSLRQGLYEQY
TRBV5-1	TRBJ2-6	ASSIPSSGANVLT